Listed here are 15 T cell receptor beta chains from one sample, sequenced in a study of cytomegalovirus exposure and HLA in healthy donors. Vbeta (60) and Jbeta (13) primers were used in the PCR. TCRdb's table, derived via immunoSEQ multiplex PCR, lists solely in-frame clones and lacks some. The repertoire includes 140,000 to 150,000 clones, 65% to 80% of them detected once, and about 7% sits in the top ten. Specimen: PBMCs. The receptors stem from a man under 40 in good health and CMV-seronegative.

The rearrangement joins TRBV13 to TRBJ2-7; TRBD1 aligns across 7 bases. The CDR3 consists of 13 residues. Germline CDR1 is PRHDT and CDR2 is FYEKMQ (reference sequence). V was clipped by 3 bases and J by 5 bases; unmatched bases: 4. CDR3 residues: CASSLRTGDEQYF. CDR3 coding DNA: TGTGCCAGCAGCTTGAGAACAGGGGACGAGCAGTACTTC. The complete variable domain, with remaining parts taken from reference TRBV13 and TRBJ2-7, reads AAGVIQSPRHLIKEKRETATLKCYPIPRHDTVYWYQQGPGQDPQFLISFYEKMQSDKGSIPDRFSAQQFSDYHSELNMSSLELGDSALYFCASSLRTGDEQYFGPGTRLTVT.

This clone was counted a few times. One end of the junction fails to match germline, which may point to a read error. V is TRBV7-7 and J is TRBJ2-1, with D unclear. In germline, CDR1 is SSHAT, CDR2 FNYEAQ (reference sequence). CDR3 length: 13 amino acids. Here the CDR3 DNA reads TGTGCTAGCAGCTTAGATGGCACCCGTGAGCAGTTCTTC. Its protein product is CASSLDGTREQFF.

J is TRBJ1-5 and V is TRBV30; tentative D call: TRBD1 (6 bases). V was cut by 4 bases and J by 5 bases, with 15 bases left in between. The germline CDR1 and CDR2 sequences are GTSNPN and SVGIG (reference sequence). The CDR3 contains 14 residues. Written as DNA, the CDR3 is TGTGCCTGGAAAGGGCAGGGGTATGATCAGCCCCAGCATTTT. Protein product: CAWKGQGYDQPQHF. Using reference TRBV30 and TRBJ1-5 for the parts outside the CDR3, the full variable domain is SQTIHQWPATLVQPVGSPLSLECTVEGTSNPNLYWYRQAAGRGLQLLFYSVGIGQISSEVPQNLSASRPQDRQFILSSKKLLLSDSGFYLCAWKGQGYDQPQHFGDGTRLSIL.

The chain has TRBV23-1 and TRBJ2-1; 8 bases agree with TRBD2. TRBV23-1 is annotated as an ORF whose role is uncertain. With V trimmed by 0 bases and J by 6 bases, 7 bases remained unmatched. The CDR3 runs to 16 residues. The CDR3: CASSQSVRAGGNEQFF. The DNA of the CDR3 is TGCGCCAGCAGTCAATCGGTCAGGGCGGGAGGCAATGAGCAGTTCTTC.

The chain uses TRBV5-4 and TRBJ2-7, with 7 bases that match TRBD2. Germline V CDR1 and CDR2: SGHNT, YYREEE (reference sequence). Losses at the gene ends were 7 bases for V and 2 bases for J; bases not matched to a gene: 9. The CDR3 consists of 14 residues. CDR3 protein: CASSSGEDPYEQYF. CDR3 DNA sequence: TGTGCCAGCTCCAGCGGGGAAGATCCCTACGAGCAGTACTTC.

The chain couples TRBV6-1 to TRBJ2-5; 7 bases match TRBD2. This CDR3 region has 16 residues. Germline lookup yields CDR1 MNHNS and CDR2 SASEGT. The trim removed 1 base at V and 1 base at J, leaving 6 bases unmatched. The CDR3 sequence is CASSEGTRPLQETQYF. The CDR3 DNA is TGTGCCAGCAGTGAAGGGACTAGGCCTCTCCAAGAGACCCAGTACTTC.

The CDR3 reads CASSSGTGMSGANVLTF. The CDR3 bases are TGTGCCAGCTCGTCCGGGACAGGGATGTCTGGGGCCAACGTCCTGACTTTC. This chain connects TRBV18 to TRBJ2-6; 9 nucleotides align to TRBD1. Germline V gives CDR1 KGHSH, CDR2 LQKENI. The CDR3 has 17 residues. V gave up 6 bases and J gave up 1 base; unmatched junction bases: 7.

This sequence joins TRBV10-3 and TRBJ1-1; 11 bases are a match to TRBD1. CDR1 is ENHRY and CDR2 is SYGVKD in the germline V gene. This CDR3 contains 14 residues. Germline trimming cut 3 bases from V and 10 bases from J; bases unmatched to any gene: 7. Here the CDR3 reads CAISEVGQGAGAFF. For the CDR3, the DNA is TGTGCCATCAGTGAAGTCGGACAGGGGGCCGGAGCTTTCTTT.

The rearrangement links TRBV6-1 to TRBJ1-5; unclear D gene. The CDR3 length is 15 residues. V dropped 3 bases and J dropped 1 base, with 10 bases sitting between them. Germline assignment: CDR1 MNHNS and CDR2 SASEGT. The DNA for the CDR3 is TGTGCCAGCAGTGAGATGGGAGGGAGCAATCAGCCCCAGCATTTT. It specifies CASSEMGGSNQPQHF.

This clone showed up just a few times. The rearrangement uses TRBV13 and TRBJ2-5, with 13 bases matching TRBD2. Germline values: CDR1 PRHDT, CDR2 FYEKMQ (reference sequence). The junction had 6 bases not matched to a gene; V was cut back by 5 bases and J by 3 bases. The CDR3 is 16 residues long. This CDR3 is CASSTRLAGGKETQYF. The CDR3 nucleotides are TGTGCCAGCAGCACCCGACTAGCGGGGGGAAAAGAGACCCAGTACTTC.

The genes are TRBV4-2 and TRBJ2-7, with 12 bases lining up with TRBD2. The CDR3 contains 16 residues. Germline values: CDR1 LGHNA, CDR2 YNFKEQ. Trimming removed 4 bases from V and 5 bases from J; junction bases left unmatched: 9. Written as DNA, the CDR3 is TGTGCCAGCAGCCCAGAGACTAGCGGGAGTGCCCACGAGCAGTACTTC. The encoded protein is CASSPETSGSAHEQYF.

This chain uses TRBV7-9 with TRBJ2-5, with a possible D match to TRBD2 (6 bases). Per the germline V gene, CDR1 is SEHNR and CDR2 is FQNEAQ (reference sequence). The CDR3 loop spans 19 amino acids. The V gene lost 5 bases and the J gene lost 1 base, with 26 bases spanning the gap. DNA for the CDR3: TGTGCCAGCAGCCCCCACCGATTTTTGGGCGGGGCCCGCCAAGAGACCCAGTACTTC. Translating it yields CASSPHRFLGGARQETQYF.

This clone was observed once. DNA for the CDR3: TGTGCCAGCAGTCCCTGGGACAGGAACTATGGCTACACCTTC. Protein sequence: CASSPWDRNYGYTF. This chain connects TRBV27 to TRBJ1-2, with 8 bases aligning to TRBD1. With V trimmed by 5 bases and J by 2 bases, 4 bases remained unmatched. There are 14 residues in the CDR3. CDR1 is MNHEY and CDR2 is SMNVEV in the germline V gene (reference sequence).

V usage is TRBV28 and J usage is TRBJ2-1, with TRBD2 matching over 12 bases. Trimming took 6 bases from V and 3 from J; bases not matched to a gene: 6. The CDR3 covers 16 residues. Looked up from germline, CDR1 is MDHEN and CDR2 is SYDVKM. The CDR3 sequence: CASSPSGGAFYNEQFF. The CDR3 region has the DNA TGTGCCAGCAGCCCTAGCGGGGGGGCCTTCTACAATGAGCAGTTCTTC.

This clone was seen a few times. V is TRBV5-1 and J is TRBJ2-2; TRBD2 is a possible D gene (6 bases). CDR1 and CDR2 (germline): SGHRS, YFSETQ. The germline V and J ends were trimmed by 0 bases and 1 base, with 10 bases remaining between them. The CDR3 contains 16 residues. This CDR3 is CASSLVWGENTGELFF. Written as DNA, the CDR3 is TGCGCCAGCAGCTTGGTTTGGGGGGAGAACACCGGGGAGCTGTTTTTT.